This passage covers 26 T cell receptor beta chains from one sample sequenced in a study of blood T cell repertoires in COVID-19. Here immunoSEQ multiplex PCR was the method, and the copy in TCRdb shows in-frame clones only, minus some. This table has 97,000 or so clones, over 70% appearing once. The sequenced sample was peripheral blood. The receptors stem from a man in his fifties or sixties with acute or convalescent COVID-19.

The CDR3 protein is CASSVGEGEAFF. DNA for the CDR3: TGTGCCAGCAGCGTGGGAGAGGGTGAAGCTTTCTTT. The V call is TRBV9, the J call TRBJ1-1; D not resolved. Germline CDR1 SGDLS, CDR2 YYNGEE. The CDR3 has 12 residues. The germline V and J ends were trimmed by 2 bases and 7 bases, with 9 bases remaining between them.

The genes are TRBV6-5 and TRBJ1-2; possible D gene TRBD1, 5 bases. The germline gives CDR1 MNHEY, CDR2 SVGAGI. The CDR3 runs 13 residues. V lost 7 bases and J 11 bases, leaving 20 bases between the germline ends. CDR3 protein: CASMGQGSSMYTF. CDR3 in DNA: TGTGCCAGCATGGGGCAGGGATCCAGCATGTACACCTTC.

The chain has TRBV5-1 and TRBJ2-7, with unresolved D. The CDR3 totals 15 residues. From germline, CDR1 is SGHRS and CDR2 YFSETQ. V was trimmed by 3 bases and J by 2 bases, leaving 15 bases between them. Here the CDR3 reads CASSSPRVGPYEQYV. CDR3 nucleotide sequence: TGCGCCAGCAGCTCCCCCCGGGTAGGTCCCTACGAGCAGTACGTC.

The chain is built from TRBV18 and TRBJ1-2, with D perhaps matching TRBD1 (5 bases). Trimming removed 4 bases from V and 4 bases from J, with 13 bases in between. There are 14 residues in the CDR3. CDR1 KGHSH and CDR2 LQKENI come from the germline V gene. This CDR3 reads CASSLQDKIYGYTF. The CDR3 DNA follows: TGTGCCAGCTCACTCCAGGACAAGATCTATGGCTACACCTTC.

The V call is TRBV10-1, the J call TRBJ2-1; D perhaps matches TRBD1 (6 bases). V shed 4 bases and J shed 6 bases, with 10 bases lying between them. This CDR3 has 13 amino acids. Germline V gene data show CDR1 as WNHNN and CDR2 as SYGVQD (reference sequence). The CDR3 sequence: CASSVGGSNEQFF. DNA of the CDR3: TGCGCCAGCAGTGTTGGGGGCTCCAATGAGCAGTTCTTC.

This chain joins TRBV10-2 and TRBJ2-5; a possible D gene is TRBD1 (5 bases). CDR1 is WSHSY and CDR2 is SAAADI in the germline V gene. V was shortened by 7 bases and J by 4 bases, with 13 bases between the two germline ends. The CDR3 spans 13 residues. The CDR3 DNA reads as TGCGCCAGCACCGCTAGGGGAAGAGAGACCCAGTACTTC. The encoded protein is CASTARGRETQYF.

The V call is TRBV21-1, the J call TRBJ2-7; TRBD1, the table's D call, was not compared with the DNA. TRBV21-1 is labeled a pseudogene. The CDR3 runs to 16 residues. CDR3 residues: CASSKPQGCHAYEQYV. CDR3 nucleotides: TGTGCCAGCAGCAAACCCCAGGGATGCCATGCCTACGAGCAGTACGTC.

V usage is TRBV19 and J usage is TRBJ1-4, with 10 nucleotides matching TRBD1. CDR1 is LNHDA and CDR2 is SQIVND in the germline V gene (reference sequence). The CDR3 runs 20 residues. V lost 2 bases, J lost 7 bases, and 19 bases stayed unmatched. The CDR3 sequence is CASSIFSGGEPGQGFEKLFF. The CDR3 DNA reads TGTGCCAGTAGTATATTTAGCGGGGGGGAGCCGGGACAGGGGTTTGAAAAACTGTTTTTT. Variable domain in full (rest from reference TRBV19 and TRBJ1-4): DGGITQSPKYLFRKEGQNVTLSCEQNLNHDAMYWYRQDPGQGLRLIYYSQIVNDFQKGDIAEGYSVSREKKESFPLTVTSAQKNPTAFYLCASSIFSGGEPGQGFEKLFFGSGTQLSVL.

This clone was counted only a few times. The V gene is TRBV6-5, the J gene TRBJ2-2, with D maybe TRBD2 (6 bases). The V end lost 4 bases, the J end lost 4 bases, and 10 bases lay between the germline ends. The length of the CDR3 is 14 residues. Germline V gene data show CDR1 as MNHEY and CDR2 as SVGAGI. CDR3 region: CASSWVGGTGELFF. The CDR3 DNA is TGTGCCAGCAGTTGGGTGGGAGGCACCGGGGAGCTGTTTTTT.

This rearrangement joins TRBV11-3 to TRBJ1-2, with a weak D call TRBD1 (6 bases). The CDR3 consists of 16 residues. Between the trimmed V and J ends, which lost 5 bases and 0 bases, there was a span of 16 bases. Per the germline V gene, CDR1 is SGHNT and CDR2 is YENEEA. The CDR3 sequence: CASSTFTGSANYGYTF. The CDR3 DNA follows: TGTGCCAGCAGCACCTTCACAGGGTCAGCTAACTATGGCTACACCTTC.

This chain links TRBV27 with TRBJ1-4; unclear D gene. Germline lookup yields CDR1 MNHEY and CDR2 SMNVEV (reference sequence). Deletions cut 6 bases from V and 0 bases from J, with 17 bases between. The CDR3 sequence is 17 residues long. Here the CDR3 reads CASRVLGVDATNEKLFF. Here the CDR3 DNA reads TGTGCCAGCAGAGTACTCGGAGTGGATGCAACTAATGAAAAACTGTTTTTT.

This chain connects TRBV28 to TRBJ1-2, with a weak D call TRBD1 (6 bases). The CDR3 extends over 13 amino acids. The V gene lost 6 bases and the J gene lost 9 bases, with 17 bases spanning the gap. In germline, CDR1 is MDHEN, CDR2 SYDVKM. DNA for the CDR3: TGTGCCAGCAGGATTCCACAGGGTCTGAGCTACACCTTC. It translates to CASRIPQGLSYTF.

The CDR3 DNA is TGTGCCAGCAGTTTATGGGGGGGTGGCTACACCTTC. It specifies CASSLWGGGYTF. The rearrangement uses TRBV12-3 or TRBV12-4 and TRBJ1-2, with D possibly being TRBD1 (5 bases). V lost 2 bases, J lost 7 bases, and 8 bases lay in between. This CDR3 has 12 amino acids.

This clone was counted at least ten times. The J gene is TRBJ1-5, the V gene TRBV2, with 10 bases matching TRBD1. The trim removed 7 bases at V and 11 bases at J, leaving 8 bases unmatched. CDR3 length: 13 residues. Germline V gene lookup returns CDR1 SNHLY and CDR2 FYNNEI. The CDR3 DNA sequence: TGTGCCAGCACCGGGACAGGGGTTATAGCCCAGCATTTT. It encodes CASTGTGVIAQHF.

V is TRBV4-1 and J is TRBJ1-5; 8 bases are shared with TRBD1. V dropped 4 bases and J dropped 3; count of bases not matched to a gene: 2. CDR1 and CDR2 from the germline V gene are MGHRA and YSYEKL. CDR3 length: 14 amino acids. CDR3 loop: CASSPGQVNQPQHF. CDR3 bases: TGCGCCAGCAGCCCGGGACAGGTCAATCAGCCCCAGCATTTT.

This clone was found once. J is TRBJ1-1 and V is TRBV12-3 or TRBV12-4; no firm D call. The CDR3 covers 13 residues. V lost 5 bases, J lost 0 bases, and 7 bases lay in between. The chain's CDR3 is CASSIEMNTEAFF. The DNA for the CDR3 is TGTGCCAGCAGTATCGAGATGAACACTGAAGCTTTCTTT.

CDR3 coding DNA: TGCGCCAGCAGTGAATCAGGAATGTGGAAACTGTTTTTT. Amino acids: CASSESGMWKLFF. The V call is TRBV10-2, the J call TRBJ1-4; unclear D gene. The V gene's germline CDR1 is WSHSY and CDR2 SAAADI. The CDR3 spans 13 residues. V was cut by 3 bases and J by 11 bases, with 13 bases left in between.

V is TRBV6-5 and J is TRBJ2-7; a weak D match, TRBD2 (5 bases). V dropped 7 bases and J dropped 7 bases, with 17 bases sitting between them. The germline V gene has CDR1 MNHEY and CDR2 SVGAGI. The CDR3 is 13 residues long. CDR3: CASTYSESGEQYV. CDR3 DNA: TGTGCCAGCACCTATAGCGAGTCGGGAGAGCAGTACGTC.

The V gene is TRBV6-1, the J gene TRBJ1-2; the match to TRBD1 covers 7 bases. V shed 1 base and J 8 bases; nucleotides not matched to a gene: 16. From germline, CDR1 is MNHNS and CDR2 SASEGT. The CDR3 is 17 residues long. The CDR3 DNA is TGTGCCAGCAGTGAAGGACAGGGCAAGGCCCTTTATGAGGGCTACACCTTC. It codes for CASSEGQGKALYEGYTF.

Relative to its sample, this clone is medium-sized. CDR3 region: CSAISLAERDNEQFF. CDR3 DNA sequence: TGCAGCGCCATTAGTCTAGCGGAACGCGACAATGAGCAGTTCTTC. The J gene is TRBJ2-1, the V gene TRBV29-1, with TRBD2 matching over 7 bases. J gave up 5 bases and V 7 bases, and 14 bases lay outside the gene matches. Germline V CDR1 and CDR2: SQVTM, ANQGSEA. This CDR3 spans 15 amino acids.

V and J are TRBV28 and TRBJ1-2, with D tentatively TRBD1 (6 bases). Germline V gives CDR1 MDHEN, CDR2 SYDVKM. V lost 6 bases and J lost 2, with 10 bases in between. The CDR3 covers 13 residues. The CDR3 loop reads CASRRDINYGYTF. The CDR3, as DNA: TGTGCCAGCAGGAGGGACATAAACTATGGCTACACCTTC.

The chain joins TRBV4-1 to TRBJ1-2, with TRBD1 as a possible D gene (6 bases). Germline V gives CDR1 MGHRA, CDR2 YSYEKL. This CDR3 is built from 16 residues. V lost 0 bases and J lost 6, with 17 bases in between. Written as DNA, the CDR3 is TGCGCCAGCAGCCAAGAGGGGGGGCAGAGACTGAATGGCTACACCTTC. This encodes CASSQEGGQRLNGYTF.

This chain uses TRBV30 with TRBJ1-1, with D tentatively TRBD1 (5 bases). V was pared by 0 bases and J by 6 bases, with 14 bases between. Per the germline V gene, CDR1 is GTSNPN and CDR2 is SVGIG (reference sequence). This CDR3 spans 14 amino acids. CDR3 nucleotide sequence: TGTGCCTGGAGTGTACTCCGGGGGGAGGCTGAAGCTTTCTTT. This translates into CAWSVLRGEAEAFF. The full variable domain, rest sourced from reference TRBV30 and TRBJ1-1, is SQTIHQWPATLVQPVGSPLSLECTVEGTSNPNLYWYRQAAGRGLQLLFYSVGIGQISSEVPQNLSASRPQDRQFILSSKKLLLSDSGFYLCAWSVLRGEAEAFFGQGTRLTVV.

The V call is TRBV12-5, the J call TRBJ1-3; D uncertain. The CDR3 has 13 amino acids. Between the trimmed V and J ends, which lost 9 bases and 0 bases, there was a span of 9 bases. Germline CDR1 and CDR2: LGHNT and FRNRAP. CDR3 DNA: TGTGCTAGCAGGAATCCCTCTGGAAACACCATATATTTT. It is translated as CASRNPSGNTIYF.

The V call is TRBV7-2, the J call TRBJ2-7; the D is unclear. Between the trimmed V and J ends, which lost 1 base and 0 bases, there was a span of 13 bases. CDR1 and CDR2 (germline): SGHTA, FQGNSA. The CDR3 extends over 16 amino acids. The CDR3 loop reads CASSLGSHRSSYEQYV. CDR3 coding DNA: TGTGCCAGCAGCTTAGGAAGCCATAGGAGCTCCTACGAGCAGTACGTC.

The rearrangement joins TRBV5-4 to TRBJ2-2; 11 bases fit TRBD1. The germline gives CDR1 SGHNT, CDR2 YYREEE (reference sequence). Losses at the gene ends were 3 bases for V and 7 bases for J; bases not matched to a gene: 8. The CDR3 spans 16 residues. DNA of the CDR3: TGTGCCAGCAGCTCTCCGGGACAGGGGGGTATCGGGGAGCTGTTTTTT. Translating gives CASSSPGQGGIGELFF.